The clone carrying this T cell receptor beta chain has just a few counts. Its matching antigen is unknown. Generated by immunoSEQ multiplex PCR, the TCRdb table keeps only in-frame clones and is missing some. The sample carries some 63,000 clones, under 85% recorded once. The sample comes from a study of a mutant IDH1 vaccine in newly diagnosed glioma. Background on the study: Vaccination followed radiotherapy alone by 4-6 weeks, or accompanied temozolomide cycles. Regarding the study as a whole: Researchers report vaccine-induced immune responses in less than 95% of patients.

CDR3 size: 14 residues. Germline CDR1 KGHSH, CDR2 LQKENI. The junction had 8 bases not matched to a gene; V was cut back by 2 bases and J by 8 bases. The time point here: week 35, safety follow-up. Each dose delivered 300 ug of mutant IDH1 20-mer peptide subcutaneously with imiquimod. The rearrangement joins TRBV18 to TRBJ1-2; 7 bases are a match to TRBD1. This TCR derives from a man aged 45-65 years with glioma. Source: PBMCs, taken from a glioma patient whose treatment included an IDH1 peptide vaccine. CDR3 coding DNA: TGTGCCAGCTCACCAAAGGGGGCTTCAGGGGGCTACACCTTC. Protein: CASSPKGASGGYTF. Together with reference TRBV18 and TRBJ1-2, the CDR3 gives the full variable domain: NAGVMQNPRHLVRRRGQEARLRCSPMKGHSHVYWYRQLPEEGLKFMVYLQKENIIDESGMPKERFSAEFPKEGPSILRIQQVVRGDSAAYFCASSPKGASGGYTFGSGTRLTVV.